The 15 T cell receptor beta chains below were found in one sample sequenced in a study of blood T cell repertoires in COVID-19. Clones were read by immunoSEQ multiplex PCR, and TCRdb kept only the in-frame ones, dropping some. Of over 85,000 clones listed, roughly 90% are singletons. The sample consisted of peripheral blood. All receptors come from a human donor with active COVID-19. The donor label of this sample is uncertain.

The V gene is TRBV27, the J gene TRBJ2-1, with 12 bases identical to TRBD2. Looked up from germline, CDR1 is MNHEY and CDR2 is SMNVEV (reference sequence). V gave up 5 bases and J gave up 7 bases; unmatched junction bases: 9. The length of the CDR3 is 16 residues. DNA for the CDR3: TGTGCCAGCAGTCTCAGTCTAGCGGGGGGGAGGAATGAGCAGTTCTTC. This codes for CASSLSLAGGRNEQFF.

J is TRBJ1-4 and V is TRBV9; D unclear. Trimming left V 2 bases short and J 5 bases short, with 10 bases between. The germline V gene has CDR1 SGDLS and CDR2 YYNGEE. The CDR3 is 14 residues long. The CDR3 sequence: CASSVSTGNEKLFF. CDR3 DNA: TGTGCCAGCAGCGTTAGTACGGGGAATGAAAAACTGTTTTTT. Together with reference TRBV9 and TRBJ1-4, the CDR3 gives the full variable domain: DSGVTQTPKHLITATGQRVTLRCSPRSGDLSVYWYQQSLDQGLQFLIQYYNGEERAKGNILERFSAQQFPDLHSELNLSSLELGDSALYFCASSVSTGNEKLFFGSGTQLSVL.

This rearrangement joins TRBV4-2 to TRBJ2-1; TRBD2 agrees at 8 bases. Germline CDR1 reads LGHNA; CDR2 reads YNFKEQ. After removal of 1 base from V and 0 bases from J, the junction contained 8 bases not matched to a gene. The CDR3 consists of 18 residues. CDR3 in amino acids: CASSQGDSGTSSYNEQFF. CDR3 sequence (DNA): TGTGCCAGCAGCCAAGGGGATAGCGGGACTAGCTCCTACAATGAGCAGTTCTTC.

This clone was observed a single time. V and J are TRBV5-1 and TRBJ1-3, with a weak D call TRBD1 (5 bases). Trimming removed 4 bases at V and 3 bases at J, with 8 bases between. The germline gives CDR1 SGHRS, CDR2 YFSETQ. The CDR3 loop spans 13 amino acids. CDR3 in DNA: TGCGCCAGCAGCCCAAGGGGTGGAAACACCATATATTTT. Amino acid sequence: CASSPRGGNTIYF.

The chain uses TRBV5-1 and TRBJ1-2; no clear D. The CDR3 consists of 12 residues. The V and J ends lost 0 bases and 5 bases respectively, with 5 bases between them. Looked up from germline, CDR1 is SGHRS and CDR2 is YFSETQ. The CDR3 region has the DNA TGCGCCAGCAGCTTGGGAGAATATGGCTACACCTTC. It translates to CASSLGEYGYTF.

The chain joins TRBV5-4 to TRBJ2-1, with TRBD2 matching over 11 bases. Trimming at V came to 1 base and at J to 5 bases, leaving 5 bases not matched to a gene. Germline CDR1 reads SGHNT; CDR2 reads YYREEE (reference sequence). This CDR3 contains 16 residues. The CDR3 region has the DNA TGTGCCAGCAGCTTGCCTAGCGGGGGGAATCACAATGAGCAGTTCTTC. As protein: CASSLPSGGNHNEQFF.

This chain connects TRBV7-2 to TRBJ2-3; 12 bases align to TRBD2. This CDR3 is built from 18 residues. Per the germline V gene, CDR1 is SGHTA and CDR2 is FQGNSA. The trim removed 3 bases at V and 6 bases at J, leaving 13 bases unmatched. CDR3 protein: CASSFTLRASGGADTQYF. For the CDR3, the DNA is TGTGCCAGCAGCTTCACCCTTCGGGCTAGCGGGGGGGCTGATACGCAGTATTTT.

This chain links TRBV28 with TRBJ2-7, with a weak D call TRBD1 (5 bases). This CDR3 comprises 14 residues. V was cut by 3 bases and J by 2 bases, with 11 bases left in between. CDR1 is MDHEN, CDR2 SYDVKM, per germline. Here the CDR3 reads CASSFVPGPYEQYF. The CDR3 region has the DNA TGTGCCAGCAGTTTCGTCCCAGGGCCCTACGAGCAGTACTTC.

V usage is TRBV19 and J usage is TRBJ2-5, with a tentative D call TRBD1 (5 bases). The ends were cut back, 7 bases at V and 5 bases at J, with 14 bases in the middle. Germline lookup yields CDR1 LNHDA and CDR2 SQIVND (reference sequence). The CDR3 spans 13 residues. This CDR3 is CASNQGSGETQYF. CDR3 nucleotides: TGTGCCAGTAATCAGGGCTCGGGCGAGACCCAGTACTTC.

The V gene is TRBV28, the J gene TRBJ1-4; D remains unclear. V was trimmed by 7 bases and J by 8 bases, leaving 11 bases between them. Germline values: CDR1 MDHEN, CDR2 SYDVKM. The CDR3 runs 12 residues. CDR3 protein: CASTAAEEKLFF. CDR3 nucleotides: TGTGCCAGCACGGCGGCCGAAGAAAAACTGTTTTTT.

The rearrangement links TRBV24-1 to TRBJ2-7, with TRBD1 identical over 10 bases. From germline, CDR1 is KGHDR and CDR2 SFDVKD. The J segment lost 3 bases and the V segment lost 2 bases, leaving 12 bases of the junction unmatched. The CDR3 covers 18 residues. The CDR3 DNA reads TGTGCCACCAGTGATTCTCCGGGACAGGGGAATCTCGTCTACGAGCAGTACTTC. Protein sequence: CATSDSPGQGNLVYEQYF.

This rearrangement joins TRBV4-1 to TRBJ1-1; 10 bases are shared with TRBD1. V lost 3 bases, J lost 4 bases, and 5 bases stayed unmatched. The germline gives CDR1 MGHRA, CDR2 YSYEKL. CDR3 length: 15 residues. The CDR3 bases are TGCGCCAGCAGCCAGACACGGACAGGGGGCACTGAAGCTTTCTTT. Protein: CASSQTRTGGTEAFF.

The chain's CDR3 is CASRPRQGGSGYTF. CDR3 DNA sequence: TGTGCCAGCAGACCTAGACAGGGTGGAAGTGGCTACACCTTC. The J gene is TRBJ1-2, the V gene TRBV6-5, with 7 nucleotides matching TRBD1. J was trimmed by 7 bases and V by 6 bases; bases with no gene match: 11. The CDR3 is made up of 14 amino acids. Germline V gives CDR1 MNHEY, CDR2 SVGAGI.

The chain is built from TRBV5-4 and TRBJ2-3; D is possibly TRBD2 (5 bases). CDR1 and CDR2 from the germline V gene are SGHNT and YYREEE (reference sequence). The CDR3 is 16 residues long. V was shortened by 1 base and J by 0 bases, with 12 bases between the two germline ends. The CDR3 loop is CASSLPGESSTDTQYF. Written as DNA, the CDR3 is TGTGCCAGCAGCTTGCCCGGGGAATCTAGCACAGATACGCAGTATTTT. The complete variable domain, with remaining parts taken from reference TRBV5-4 and TRBJ2-3, reads ETGVTQSPTHLIKTRGQQVTLRCSSQSGHNTVSWYQQALGQGPQFIFQYYREEENGRGNFPPRFSGLQFPNYSSELNVNALELDDSALYLCASSLPGESSTDTQYFGPGTRLTVL.

This clone occurred once. This sequence joins TRBV18 and TRBJ1-3; 9 bases line up with TRBD1. The germline gives CDR1 KGHSH, CDR2 LQKENI. J lost 2 bases, V lost 6 bases, and 11 bases had no gene match. CDR3 length equals 17 residues. CDR3 DNA: TGTGCCAGCTCTCTAGGGGACAGGGTTTCAACTGGAAACACCATATATTTT. Amino acids: CASSLGDRVSTGNTIYF.